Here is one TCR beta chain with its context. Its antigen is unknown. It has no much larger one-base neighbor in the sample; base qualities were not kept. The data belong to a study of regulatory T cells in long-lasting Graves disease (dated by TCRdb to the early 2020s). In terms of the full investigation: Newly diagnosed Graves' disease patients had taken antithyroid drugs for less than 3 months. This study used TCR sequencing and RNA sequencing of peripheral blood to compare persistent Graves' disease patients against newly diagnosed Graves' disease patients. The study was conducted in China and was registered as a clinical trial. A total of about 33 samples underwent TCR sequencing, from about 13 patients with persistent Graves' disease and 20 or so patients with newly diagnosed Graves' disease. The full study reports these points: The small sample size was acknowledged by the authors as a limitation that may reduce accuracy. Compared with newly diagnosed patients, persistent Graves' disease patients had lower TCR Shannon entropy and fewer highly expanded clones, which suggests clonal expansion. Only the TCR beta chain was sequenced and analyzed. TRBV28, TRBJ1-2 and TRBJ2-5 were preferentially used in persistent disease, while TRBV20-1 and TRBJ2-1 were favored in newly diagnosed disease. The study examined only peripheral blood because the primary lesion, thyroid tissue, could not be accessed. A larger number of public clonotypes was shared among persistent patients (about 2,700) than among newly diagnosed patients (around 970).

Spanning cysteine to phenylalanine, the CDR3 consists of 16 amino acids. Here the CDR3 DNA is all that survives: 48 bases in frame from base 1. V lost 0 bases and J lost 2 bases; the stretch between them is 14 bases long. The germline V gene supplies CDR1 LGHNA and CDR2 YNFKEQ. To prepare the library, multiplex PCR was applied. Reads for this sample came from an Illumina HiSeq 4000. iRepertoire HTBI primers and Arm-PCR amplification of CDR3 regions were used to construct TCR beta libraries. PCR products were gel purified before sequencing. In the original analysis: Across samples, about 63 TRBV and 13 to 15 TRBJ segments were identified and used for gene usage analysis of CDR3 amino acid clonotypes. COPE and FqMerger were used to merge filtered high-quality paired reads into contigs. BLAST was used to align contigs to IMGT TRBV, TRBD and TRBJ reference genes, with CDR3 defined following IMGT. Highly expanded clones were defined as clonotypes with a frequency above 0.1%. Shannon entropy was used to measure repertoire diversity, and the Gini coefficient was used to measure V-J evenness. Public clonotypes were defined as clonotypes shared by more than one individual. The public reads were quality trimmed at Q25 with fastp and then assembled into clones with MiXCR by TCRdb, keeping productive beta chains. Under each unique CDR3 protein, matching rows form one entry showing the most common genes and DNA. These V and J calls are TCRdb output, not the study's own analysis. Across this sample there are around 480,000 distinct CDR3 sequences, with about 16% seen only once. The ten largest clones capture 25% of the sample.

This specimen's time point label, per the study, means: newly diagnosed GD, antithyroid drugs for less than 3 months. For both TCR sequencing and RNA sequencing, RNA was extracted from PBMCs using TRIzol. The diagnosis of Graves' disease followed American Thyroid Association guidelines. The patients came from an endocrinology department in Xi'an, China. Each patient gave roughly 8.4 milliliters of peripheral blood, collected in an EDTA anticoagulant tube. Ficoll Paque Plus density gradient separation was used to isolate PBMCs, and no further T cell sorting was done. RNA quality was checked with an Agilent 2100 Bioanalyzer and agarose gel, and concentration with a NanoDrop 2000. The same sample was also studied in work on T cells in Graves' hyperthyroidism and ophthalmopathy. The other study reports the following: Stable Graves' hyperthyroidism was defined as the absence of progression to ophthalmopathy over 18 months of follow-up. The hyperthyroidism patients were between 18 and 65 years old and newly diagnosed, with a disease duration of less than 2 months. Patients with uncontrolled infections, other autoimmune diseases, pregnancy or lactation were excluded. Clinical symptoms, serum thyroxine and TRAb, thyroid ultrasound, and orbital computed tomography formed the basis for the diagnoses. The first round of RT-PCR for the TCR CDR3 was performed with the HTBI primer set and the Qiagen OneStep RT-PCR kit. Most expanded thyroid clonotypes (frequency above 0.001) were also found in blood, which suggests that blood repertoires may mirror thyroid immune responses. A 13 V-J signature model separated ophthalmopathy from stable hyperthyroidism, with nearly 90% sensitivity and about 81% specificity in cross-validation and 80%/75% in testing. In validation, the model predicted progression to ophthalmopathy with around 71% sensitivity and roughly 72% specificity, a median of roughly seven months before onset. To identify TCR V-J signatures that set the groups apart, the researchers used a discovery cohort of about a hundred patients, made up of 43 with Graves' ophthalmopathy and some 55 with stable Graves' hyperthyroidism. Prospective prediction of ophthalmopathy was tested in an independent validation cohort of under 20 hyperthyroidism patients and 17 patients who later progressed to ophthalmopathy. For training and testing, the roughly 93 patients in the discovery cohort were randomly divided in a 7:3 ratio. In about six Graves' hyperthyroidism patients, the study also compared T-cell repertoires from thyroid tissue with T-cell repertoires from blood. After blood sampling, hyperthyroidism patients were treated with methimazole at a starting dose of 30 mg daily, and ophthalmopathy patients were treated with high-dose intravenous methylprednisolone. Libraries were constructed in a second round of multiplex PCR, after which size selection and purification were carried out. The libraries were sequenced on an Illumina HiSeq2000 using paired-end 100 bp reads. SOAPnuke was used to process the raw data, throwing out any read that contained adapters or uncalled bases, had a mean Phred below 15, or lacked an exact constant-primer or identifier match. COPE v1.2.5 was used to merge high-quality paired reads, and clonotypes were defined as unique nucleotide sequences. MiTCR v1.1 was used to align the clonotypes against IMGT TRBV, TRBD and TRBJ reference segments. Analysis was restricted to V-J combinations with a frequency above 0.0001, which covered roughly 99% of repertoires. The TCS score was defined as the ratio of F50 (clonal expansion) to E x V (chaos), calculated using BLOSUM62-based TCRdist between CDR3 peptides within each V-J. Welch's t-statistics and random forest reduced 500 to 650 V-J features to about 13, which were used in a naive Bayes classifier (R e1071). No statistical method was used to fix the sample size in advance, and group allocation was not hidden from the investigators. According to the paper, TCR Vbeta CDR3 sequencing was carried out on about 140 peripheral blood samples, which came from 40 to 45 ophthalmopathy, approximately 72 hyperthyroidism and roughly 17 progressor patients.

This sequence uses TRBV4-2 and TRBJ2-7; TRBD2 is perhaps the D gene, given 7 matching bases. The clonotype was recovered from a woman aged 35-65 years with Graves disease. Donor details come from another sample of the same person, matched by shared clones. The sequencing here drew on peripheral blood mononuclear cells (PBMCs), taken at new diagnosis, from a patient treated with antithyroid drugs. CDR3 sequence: CASSQDGGGAAYEQYF. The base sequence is TGTGCCAGCAGCCAAGATGGCGGGGGCGCAGCCTACGAGCAGTACTTC.